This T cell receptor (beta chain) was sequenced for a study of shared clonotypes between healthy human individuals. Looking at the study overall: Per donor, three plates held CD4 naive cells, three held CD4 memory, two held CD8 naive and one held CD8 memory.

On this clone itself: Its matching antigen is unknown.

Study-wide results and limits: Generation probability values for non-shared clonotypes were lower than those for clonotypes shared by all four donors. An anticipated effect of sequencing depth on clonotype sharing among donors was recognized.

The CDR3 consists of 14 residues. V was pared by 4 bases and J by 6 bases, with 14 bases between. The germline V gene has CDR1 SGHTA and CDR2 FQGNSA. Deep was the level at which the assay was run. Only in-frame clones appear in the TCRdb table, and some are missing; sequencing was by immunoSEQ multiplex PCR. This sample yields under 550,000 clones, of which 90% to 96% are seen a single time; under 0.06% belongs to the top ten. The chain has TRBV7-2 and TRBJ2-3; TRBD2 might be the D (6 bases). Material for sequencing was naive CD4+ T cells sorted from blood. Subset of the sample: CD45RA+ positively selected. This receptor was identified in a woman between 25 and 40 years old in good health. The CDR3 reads CASSSGVASDTQYF. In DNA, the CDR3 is TGTGCCAGCAGCTCGGGAGTCGCCAGCGATACGCAGTATTTT.